This entry lists 20 T cell receptor beta chains sequenced from one sample in a study of beta chain features in type 1 diabetes. Points from the study as a whole: Shortening that was moderate but significant affected the TCRB CDR3s of Type 1 diabetes patients in all four CD4+ subsets.

Reverse transcribing all isolated RNA meant expressed TCRB transcripts were sequenced. Assay: immunoSEQ multiplex PCR; the TCRdb copy retains only in-frame clones and omits some. The table records approximately 360,000 clones, roughly 12% of them present only once. Their antigen targets remain unknown. The sample comprised naive CD4+ T cells from blood. These receptor sequences come from a woman in her late teens or twenties with type 1 diabetes.

This clone has more than one count but fewer than ten. The rearrangement uses TRBV7-9 and TRBJ2-7, with D unresolved. V was cut by 6 bases and J by 2 bases, with 11 bases left in between. In germline, CDR1 is SEHNR, CDR2 FQNEAQ (reference sequence). The CDR3 consists of 13 residues. CDR3 sequence (DNA): TGTGCCAGCAGTTCCAGTATAACCTACGAGCAGTACTTC. It translates to CASSSSITYEQYF.

The chain combines TRBV28 with TRBJ2-7; TRBD1 agrees at 7 bases. This CDR3 contains 13 residues. The J segment lost 4 bases and the V segment lost 6 bases, leaving 6 bases of the junction unmatched. In germline, CDR1 is MDHEN, CDR2 SYDVKM. CDR3 DNA: TGTGCCAGCAGAACAGGGGTCGCTTACGAGCAGTACTTC. It yields the protein CASRTGVAYEQYF.

This clone was counted between two and nine times. The chain recombines TRBV28 with TRBJ2-6; D not resolved. The CDR3 spans 12 residues. Germline V gene data show CDR1 as MDHEN and CDR2 as SYDVKM. V was pared by 10 bases and J by 0 bases, with 4 bases between. The CDR3 spells CATNSGANVLTF. CDR3 nucleotide sequence: TGTGCCACCAACTCTGGGGCCAACGTCCTGACTTTC.

On this clone itself: Compared with germline, one end of the junction differs, possibly owing to a read error. The chain couples TRBV9 to TRBJ2-1; 8 nucleotides line up with TRBD2. CDR3 size: 15 residues. CDR1 is SGDLS and CDR2 is YYNGEE in the germline V gene. The CDR3 nucleotides read TGTGCCAGCAGCTCCCCTGACTTAGTAGCGGGGTCCCCGATCTTC. The encoded protein is CASSSPDLVAGSPIF.

The table lists this clone with a count of one. This chain joins TRBV5-1 and TRBJ2-3; 10 nucleotides line up with TRBD2. The CDR3 runs 15 residues. Germline CDR1 and CDR2: SGHRS and YFSETQ. Trimming removed 2 bases from V and 9 bases from J; junction bases left unmatched: 9. The CDR3 here is CASSLAGGNGETQYF. CDR3 sequence (DNA): TGCGCCAGCAGCTTAGCGGGAGGGAACGGTGAAACGCAGTATTTT.

This clone was counted only a few times. The V gene is TRBV18, the J gene TRBJ1-2; the D is unclear. V lost 6 bases to trimming and J lost 1 base, with 6 bases between them. The CDR3 has 12 amino acids. Germline CDR1 and CDR2: KGHSH and LQKENI. CDR3 residues: CASSPGNYGYTF. Here the CDR3 DNA reads TGTGCCAGCTCGCCGGGTAACTATGGCTACACCTTC.

This clone was counted between two and nine times. The rearrangement uses TRBV4-3 and TRBJ1-2; possibly TRBD1 for D (5 bases). The CDR3 covers 15 residues. Per germline, CDR1 LGHNA and CDR2 YSLEER. V was trimmed by 0 bases and J by 4 bases, leaving 12 bases between them. The CDR3 region is CASSQDRGLGYGYTF. For the CDR3, the DNA is TGCGCCAGCAGCCAAGATCGGGGGTTAGGCTATGGCTACACCTTC.

This chain connects TRBV7-2 to TRBJ1-1; maybe TRBD1 (5 bases). Germline V gene sequence: CDR1 SGHTA, CDR2 FQGNSA. Deletions cut 8 bases from V and 6 bases from J, with 25 bases between. There are 16 residues in the CDR3. The CDR3 nucleotides read TGTGCCAGCCGCGGGGGTCCCGACCCGAGGACGTCTGAAGCTTTCTTT. It codes for CASRGGPDPRTSEAFF.

The chain uses TRBV2 and TRBJ1-2; perhaps TRBD1 as D (6 bases). The germline V gene has CDR1 SNHLY and CDR2 FYNNEI. The germline V and J ends were trimmed by 2 bases and 2 bases, with 12 bases remaining between them. CDR3 length: 15 amino acids. The CDR3 region is CASSERGRGNYGYTF. CDR3 coding DNA: TGTGCCAGCAGTGAAAGGGGCAGGGGCAACTATGGCTACACCTTC.

This clone has only a few counts. This chain links TRBV28 with TRBJ2-7; D ambiguous. Germline values: CDR1 MDHEN, CDR2 SYDVKM. The V gene lost 6 bases and the J gene lost 3 bases, with 15 bases spanning the gap. The CDR3 runs to 14 residues. This CDR3 is CASSPRNRFYEQYF. CDR3 coding DNA: TGTGCCAGCAGCCCCAGGAACCGGTTCTACGAGCAGTACTTC.

This clone appeared a few times. The genes are TRBV2 and TRBJ1-5; tentative D call: TRBD1 (5 bases). The CDR3 length is 12 residues. V was clipped by 6 bases and J by 4 bases, with 7 bases between them. CDR1 SNHLY and CDR2 FYNNEI come from the germline V gene. CDR3 DNA sequence: TGTGCCAGCAGGACAGAGAATCAGCCCCAGCATTTT. Its translation is CASRTENQPQHF.

The J gene is TRBJ1-4, the V gene TRBV7-2; tentatively, D is TRBD1 (5 bases). Germline V lookup: CDR1 SGHTA, CDR2 FQGNSA. Trimming removed 5 bases at V and 5 bases at J, with 21 bases between. There are 17 residues in the CDR3. CDR3 nucleotides: TGTGCCAGCAGCCTGGCAGGTCTGGGGAGGGGAAATGAAAAACTGTTTTTT. As protein: CASSLAGLGRGNEKLFF.

The chain recombines TRBV23-1 with TRBJ2-1; 7 bases are shared with TRBD1. TRBV23-1 is an ORF, and what it does is uncertain. The CDR3 spans 16 residues. The V and J ends lost 6 bases and 1 base, in that order; junction bases with no gene match: 9. CDR3 nucleotide sequence: TGCGCCAGCAGCCCTGGGACAGCTAGGTCCTACAATGAGCAGTTCTTC. It is translated as CASSPGTARSYNEQFF.

This chain joins TRBV9 and TRBJ1-1; no clear D gene. The V and J ends lost 2 bases and 4 bases respectively, with 12 bases between them. The V gene's germline CDR1 is SGDLS and CDR2 YYNGEE. This CDR3 comprises 14 residues. DNA of the CDR3: TGTGCCAGCAGCGTTCAGTGGGCGAGCACTGAAGCTTTCTTT. Translating it yields CASSVQWASTEAFF. Looking up the rest from reference TRBV9 and TRBJ1-1 gives the full variable domain: DSGVTQTPKHLITATGQRVTLRCSPRSGDLSVYWYQQSLDQGLQFLIQYYNGEERAKGNILERFSAQQFPDLHSELNLSSLELGDSALYFCASSVQWASTEAFFGQGTRLTVV.

This clone has just a few counts. The chain joins TRBV5-4 to TRBJ2-5; perhaps TRBD2 as D (7 bases). The germline CDR1 and CDR2 sequences are SGHNT and YYREEE (reference sequence). Trimming pared 4 bases from V and 4 bases from J, leaving 11 bases between. The CDR3 length is 13 residues. The CDR3 sequence is CASSSRGAETQYF. CDR3 coding DNA: TGTGCCAGCAGCAGCCGGGGGGCAGAGACCCAGTACTTC.

This clone was observed a few times. V and J are TRBV30 and TRBJ1-2; 8 bases line up with TRBD1. Losses at the gene ends were 4 bases for V and 7 bases for J; bases not matched to a gene: 8. The CDR3 has 13 residues. Germline CDR1 GTSNPN, CDR2 SVGIG (reference sequence). The CDR3 spells CAWMDRVVFGYTF. Written as DNA, the CDR3 is TGTGCCTGGATGGACAGGGTCGTGTTTGGCTACACCTTC.

The chain links TRBV5-4 to TRBJ2-3, with D possibly being TRBD1 (6 bases). The CDR3 totals 14 residues. CDR1 is SGHNT, CDR2 YYREEE, per germline (reference sequence). V dropped 0 bases and J dropped 5 bases, with 10 bases sitting between them. CDR3 DNA sequence: TGTGCCAGCAGCTTGGGACAGGTGCTAGATACGCAGTATTTT. Translating gives CASSLGQVLDTQYF.

The V gene is TRBV27, the J gene TRBJ2-3; a weak D match, TRBD2 (6 bases). Germline CDR1 reads MNHEY; CDR2 reads SMNVEV (reference sequence). This CDR3 has 13 residues. V dropped 6 bases and J dropped 4 bases, with 11 bases sitting between them. The CDR3 DNA is TGTGCCAGCAGACGGGGCGGGGCAGATACGCAGTATTTT. Its protein is CASRRGGADTQYF.

V usage is TRBV4-1 and J usage is TRBJ2-1; D is perhaps TRBD2 (7 bases). Trimming took 2 bases from V and 12 from J, leaving 23 bases between them. CDR3 length equals 16 residues. Germline CDR1 and CDR2: MGHRA and YSYEKL. DNA for the CDR3: TGCGCCAGCAGCCAACCGGGGGCAATAGAGGGAGGGGTGCAGTTCTTC. Translating gives CASSQPGAIEGGVQFF.

This clone appeared a few times. The chain is built from TRBV11-3 and TRBJ2-1; D might be TRBD2 (7 bases). The germline gives CDR1 SGHNT, CDR2 YENEEA. This CDR3 comprises 14 residues. Trimming shortened V by 7 bases and J by 4 bases, and 14 bases separated the two germline ends. This CDR3 is CASTTEGGYNEQFF. For the CDR3, the DNA is TGTGCCAGCACCACCGAGGGGGGGTACAATGAGCAGTTCTTC.